This T cell receptor beta chain was retrieved from a study of CD8 T cells in Susac syndrome. RNA was extracted with the RNeasy kit, and a quantity of about 0.45 to 1 ug was reverse transcribed using random hexamers. Amplification of TCR beta CDR3 spanned 54 Vbeta and 13 Jbeta via immunoSEQ multiplex PCR. TCRdb reprocessed the immunoSEQ multiplex PCR reads via MiXCR and lists one record per CDR3 protein. The sample records 250,000 to 300,000 distinct CDR3 sequences, about 88% being singletons. This TCR was sampled from a human donor with multiple sclerosis. What was sequenced was CD8+ T cells from PBMCs.

CDR3 in DNA: TGTGCCAGCAGTGAGGGTCTAGCGGGAGGCTGGTACGAGCAGTACTTC. Amino acid sequence: CASSEGLAGGWYEQYF. This sequence joins TRBV2 and TRBJ2-7; 11 nucleotides match TRBD2. With V trimmed by 3 bases and J by 4 bases, 8 bases remained unmatched. Looked up from germline, CDR1 is SNHLY and CDR2 is FYNNEI. The CDR3 is made up of 16 amino acids.